Below, 17 T cell receptor beta chains from the same sample are listed, as sequenced in a study of T cells in Graves' hyperthyroidism and ophthalmopathy. Regions amplified from RNA transcripts were the TCR beta CDR3 regions. The HTBI primer set drove a first-round RT-PCR of the TCR CDR3. TCRdb passed the multiplex PCR reads through MiXCR, listing each CDR3 protein once. The sample has fewer than 450,000 distinct CDR3 sequences, roughly 15% seen once. Sequenced: blood. The receptor set was obtained from a woman aged 55 to 70 with Graves' ophthalmopathy.

The sample holds many counts of this clonotype. In DNA form, the CDR3 reads TGTGCCAGCAGTTCCCCCGACAGGGTCCACGAGCAGTACTTC. As protein: CASSSPDRVHEQYF. The chain links TRBV28 to TRBJ2-7; 7 bases match TRBD1. The J segment lost 5 bases and the V segment lost 4 bases, leaving 8 bases of the junction unmatched. CDR3 length equals 14 residues. CDR1 MDHEN and CDR2 SYDVKM come from the germline V gene.

For this clonotype: A much larger clone differs from this one at a single base, so this may be a read error. This sequence joins TRBV28 and TRBJ1-2; D perhaps matches TRBD1 (6 bases). The CDR3 has 14 residues. Germline V gives CDR1 MDHEN, CDR2 SYDVKM. CDR3 protein: CGSSPSTGLYGYTF. The CDR3 bases are TGTGGCAGCAGTCCGTCGACAGGCCTCTATGGCTACACCTTC.

The chain couples TRBV7-2 to TRBJ2-7; 7 bases match TRBD1. Germline CDR1 SGHTA, CDR2 FQGNSA. The CDR3 is 15 residues long. Trimming removed 4 bases from V and 2 bases from J; junction bases left unmatched: 8. As DNA, the CDR3 is TGTGCCAGCAGCTGGGACCCGGGACAGACCTACGAGCAGTACTTC. The encoded protein is CASSWDPGQTYEQYF. The entire variable domain, with the rest obtained from reference TRBV7-2 and TRBJ2-7, is as follows: GAGVSQSPSNKVTEKGKDVELRCDPISGHTALYWYRQSLGQGLEFLIYFQGNSAPDKSGLPSDRFSAERTGGSVSTLTIQRTQQEDSAVYLCASSWDPGQTYEQYFGPGTRLTVT.

V and J are TRBV5-1 and TRBJ2-1, with 9 bases aligning to TRBD1. CDR1 SGHRS and CDR2 YFSETQ come from the germline V gene. V lost 2 bases to trimming and J lost 8 bases; unmatched junction nucleotides: 8. There are 15 residues in the CDR3. Written as DNA, the CDR3 is TGCGCCAGCAGCTTCTCCGGGACAGGGCTCGATGAGCAGTTCTTC. Encoded protein: CASSFSGTGLDEQFF.

This clonotype was seen repeatedly, ten times or more. The chain is built from TRBV30 and TRBJ2-7, with 7 bases matching TRBD2. From germline, CDR1 is GTSNPN and CDR2 SVGIG (reference sequence). This CDR3 has 13 amino acids. After removal of 6 bases from V and 2 bases from J, the junction contained 7 bases not matched to a gene. The CDR3 region has the DNA TGTGCCTGCCGGGGTAGCGGGCCCTACGAGCAGTACTTC. As protein: CACRGSGPYEQYF.

A few counts support this clonotype. V usage is TRBV20-1 and J usage is TRBJ2-1, with D possibly being TRBD2 (6 bases). The length of the CDR3 is 15 residues. V was cut by 0 bases and J by 7 bases, with 16 bases left in between. Germline V gene lookup returns CDR1 DFQATT and CDR2 SNEGSKA (reference sequence). CDR3 sequence: CSARETGVSGNEQFF. The CDR3 DNA follows: TGCAGTGCTAGAGAGACGGGAGTGTCGGGGAATGAGCAGTTCTTC.

The rearrangement links TRBV4-2 to TRBJ2-5; a possible D gene is TRBD1 (6 bases). The CDR3 loop spans 14 amino acids. Trimming removed 0 bases from V and 5 bases from J, with 10 bases in between. Germline V gene data show CDR1 as LGHNA and CDR2 as YNFKEQ. The CDR3: CASSQDWGPETQYF. The CDR3 coding sequence is TGTGCCAGCAGCCAAGATTGGGGGCCCGAGACCCAGTACTTC.

V usage is TRBV7-9 and J usage is TRBJ2-1, with D possibly being TRBD2 (6 bases). Germline CDR1 SEHNR, CDR2 FQNEAQ (reference sequence). The CDR3 length is 14 residues. Trimming took 4 bases from V and 8 from J, leaving 15 bases between them. CDR3 nucleotides: TGTGCCAGCAGCTCCCGGCGGGGATCGTATGAGCAGTTCTTC. Translation: CASSSRRGSYEQFF.

This clonotype came up many times. The chain links TRBV28 to TRBJ1-3; D is perhaps TRBD1 (5 bases). The CDR3 is 17 amino acids. Trimming shortened V by 6 bases and J by 0 bases, and 18 bases separated the two germline ends. Germline CDR1 MDHEN, CDR2 SYDVKM. The chain's CDR3 is CASRHGGVTISGNTIYF. CDR3 bases: TGTGCCAGCAGGCACGGGGGGGTCACCATCTCTGGAAACACCATATATTTT.

In this sample, this clonotype turned up many times. The chain links TRBV28 to TRBJ2-2; D gene unclear. Trimming removed 3 bases at V and 5 bases at J, with 16 bases between. Germline assignment: CDR1 MDHEN and CDR2 SYDVKM. The CDR3 has 16 residues. CDR3 residues: CASSLPLGIGTGELFF. The CDR3 DNA reads TGTGCCAGCAGTTTGCCGCTAGGGATCGGTACCGGGGAGCTGTTTTTT. Filled out from reference TRBV28 and TRBJ2-2, the complete variable domain reads DVKVTQSSRYLVKRTGEKVFLECVQDMDHENMFWYRQDPGLGLRLIYFSYDVKMKEKGDIPEGYSVSREKKERFSLILESASTNQTSMYLCASSLPLGIGTGELFFGEGSRLTVL.

The chain combines TRBV19 with TRBJ1-1; a possible D gene is TRBD1 (5 bases). The V and J ends lost 1 base and 6 bases respectively, with 12 bases between them. Germline V lookup: CDR1 LNHDA, CDR2 SQIVND (reference sequence). The CDR3 length is 14 residues. The CDR3 protein is CASSIGGGVPEAFF. The CDR3 DNA reads as TGTGCCAGTAGTATAGGTGGAGGGGTGCCTGAAGCTTTCTTT.

This clonotype came up a few times. The chain uses TRBV6-1 and TRBJ1-6; 8 bases line up with TRBD1. Germline CDR1 MNHNS, CDR2 SASEGT. Trimming took 6 bases from V and 0 from J; bases not matched to a gene: 7. This CDR3 has 17 amino acids. CDR3 in DNA: TGTGCCAGCAGAATTGAAACAGGGGGCTCCTATAATTCACCCCTCCACTTT. Translated: CASRIETGGSYNSPLHF.

The chain is built from TRBV13 and TRBJ2-3, with D tentatively TRBD2 (6 bases). From germline, CDR1 is PRHDT and CDR2 FYEKMQ (reference sequence). The V end was cut by 6 bases, the J end by 4 bases, with 17 bases between. This CDR3 has 15 residues. CDR3 residues: CASSGGLLHPDTQYF. In nucleotides, the CDR3 is TGTGCCAGCAGTGGGGGACTCCTGCACCCAGATACGCAGTATTTT.

This chain joins TRBV7-9 and TRBJ2-7; D may be TRBD1 (6 bases). CDR1 is SEHNR and CDR2 is FQNEAQ in the germline V gene (reference sequence). The CDR3 is 15 residues long. Deletions cut 1 base from V and 6 bases from J, with 16 bases between. CDR3 nucleotides: TGTGCCAGCAGCTTAGGACCCGAGACAGGACGCGAGCAGTACTTC. Translated, it gives CASSLGPETGREQYF.

This clonotype was found many times. V usage is TRBV18 and J usage is TRBJ1-5; D not certain. The V gene lost 3 bases and the J gene lost 0 bases, with 9 bases spanning the gap. CDR3 size: 15 residues. Germline V gene data show CDR1 as KGHSH and CDR2 as LQKENI. In nucleotides, the CDR3 is TGTGCCAGCTCACCCTCTGGAGATAGCAATCAGCCCCAGCATTTT. Translated, it gives CASSPSGDSNQPQHF.

In this sample, this clonotype turned up many times. The V and J genes are TRBV2 and TRBJ2-2, with 7 nucleotides matching TRBD1. Per the germline V gene, CDR1 is SNHLY and CDR2 is FYNNEI. V shed 3 bases and J 6 bases; nucleotides not matched to a gene: 4. The CDR3 covers 14 residues. The CDR3 coding sequence is TGTGCCAGCAGTGAGACAGGGTTAGCCGGGGAGCTGTTTTTT. Translating it yields CASSETGLAGELFF. Using reference TRBV2 and TRBJ2-2 for the parts outside the CDR3, the full variable domain is EPEVTQTPSHQVTQMGQEVILRCVPISNHLYFYWYRQILGQKVEFLVSFYNNEISEKSEIFDDQFSVERPDGSNFTLKIRSTKLEDSAMYFCASSETGLAGELFFGEGSRLTVL.

This clonotype is a singleton in its sample. The chain joins TRBV19 to TRBJ2-3; D unresolved. Germline assignment: CDR1 LNHDA and CDR2 SQIVND (reference sequence). Trimming shortened V by 3 bases and J by 2 bases, and 15 bases separated the two germline ends. The CDR3 has 16 amino acids. The CDR3 coding sequence is TGTGCCAGTAGTATGGGCACCATAGCCGACACAGATACGCAGTATTTT. Its translation is CASSMGTIADTDTQYF.